The clone carrying this T cell receptor beta chain was counted only a few times. Its antigen is currently unknown. The data were taken from a study of T-cell memory formation after mild COVID-19. One entry per CDR3 protein results from TCRdb running MiXCR on the 5' RACE reads. The sample yields roughly 410,000 distinct CDR3 sequences, more than 20% seen once. Study-level points and caveats: Whereas later expanders leaned CD4+, clones contracting day 15 to 85 showed a balanced CD4/CD8 makeup. CD4+ contracting clones were found mainly in CM and EM, and CD8+ ones in EMRA.

The TCR was taken from an adult woman who had mild COVID-19 (a few samples of this study predate the infection). Cell type and time point are not known. The sequencing input was PBMCs or a T cell subset sorted from them (not recorded which).

The CDR3 here is CASSLGGTGADTQYF. CDR3 nucleotide sequence: TGTGCCAGCAGCTTAGGCGGGACTGGCGCAGATACGCAGTATTTT. The chain couples TRBV7-2 to TRBJ2-3; maybe TRBD2 (6 bases). This CDR3 is built from 15 residues. Trimming took off 1 base at V and 4 bases at J, with 12 bases between the two ends. From germline, CDR1 is SGHTA and CDR2 FQGNSA.